The rows below give T cell receptor beta chains drawn from one sample of a study of monozygotic twins with inflammatory bowel disease. TCRdb re-called the 5' RACE reads and gives one entry per CDR3 protein, without DNA. The clone table shows about 380,000 distinct CDR3 sequences, with the ten largest holding roughly 2.6%. The sample was blood. All receptors come from a human donor with ulcerative colitis or Crohn's disease, or a healthy co-twin of an affected twin (not recorded which). CDR3s include the opening cysteine and the closing phenylalanine or tryptophan.

v_call: TRBV6-5
j_call: TRBJ2-1
cdr3_aa: CASSFTGYNEQFF

v_call: TRBV20-1
j_call: TRBJ2-2
cdr3_aa: CSARGGGPYTGELFF

v_call: TRBV20-1
j_call: TRBJ2-7
cdr3_aa: CSATQGYEQYF

v_call: TRBV20-1
j_call: TRBJ2-1
cdr3_aa: CSAGTAGGLNEQFF

v_call: TRBV5-1
j_call: TRBJ1-6
cdr3_aa: CASSPGQGSSYNSPLHF

v_call: TRBV7-6
j_call: TRBJ2-6
cdr3_aa: CASSSRQAGANVLTF

v_call: TRBV5-6
j_call: TRBJ2-2
cdr3_aa: CASTLGAHNTGELFF

v_call: TRBV7-8
j_call: TRBJ2-1
cdr3_aa: CASSPLAAYNEQFF

v_call: TRBV29-1
j_call: TRBJ2-5
cdr3_aa: CRGSGQETQYF

v_call: TRBV11-2
j_call: TRBJ2-3
cdr3_aa: CASSRQVATDTQYF

v_call: TRBV7-3
j_call: TRBJ1-6
cdr3_aa: CASSLHGDAYNSPLHF

v_call: TRBV12-3/TRBV12-4
j_call: TRBJ2-7
cdr3_aa: CASSKGEQYSYEQYF

v_call: TRBV10-3
j_call: TRBJ2-2
cdr3_aa: CAISEQGSSGELFF

v_call: TRBV11-3
j_call: TRBJ1-6
cdr3_aa: CASSARDSLNSPLHF

v_call: TRBV12-3/TRBV12-4
j_call: TRBJ2-7
cdr3_aa: CASSFYGGGSLEQYF

v_call: TRBV7-8
j_call: TRBJ2-3
cdr3_aa: CASSFSSGVSTDTQYF

v_call: TRBV27
j_call: TRBJ2-7
cdr3_aa: CASSPLLQGAPYEQYF

v_call: TRBV6-1
j_call: TRBJ2-7
cdr3_aa: CASSVSLRGTAAYEQYF

v_call: TRBV20-1
j_call: TRBJ2-2
cdr3_aa: CSARVSGGAAGELFF

v_call: TRBV5-1
j_call: TRBJ1-1
cdr3_aa: CASRLEWGTTEAFF